What follows are 25 T cell receptor beta chains derived from one specimen sequenced in a study of T cells after posttransplantation cyclophosphamide. Generated by immunoSEQ multiplex PCR, the TCRdb table keeps only in-frame clones and is missing some. The table records approximately 3,200 clones, roughly 70% of them present only once. Busulfan-fludarabine conditioning, marrow transplant, and cyclophosphamide on days +3 and +4 were administered. The source material was PBMCs, sampled after allogeneic stem cell transplant with posttransplant cyclophosphamide. These receptors originate from a female patient aged 50-59 years who received an allogeneic stem cell transplant from a related donor, was CMV-positive, and had no GVHD. Part of the T cells may come from the graft donor.

This rearrangement joins TRBV5-6 to TRBJ1-1, with D possibly being TRBD1 (5 bases). Per the germline V gene, CDR1 is SGHDT and CDR2 is YYEEEE. V was shortened by 2 bases and J by 5 bases, with 7 bases between the two germline ends. The CDR3 consists of 12 residues. CDR3 region: CASSFGGTEAFF. CDR3 nucleotides: TGTGCCAGCAGCTTCGGGGGTACTGAAGCTTTCTTT.

This rearrangement joins TRBV5-1 to TRBJ1-1; the D is unclear. The germline V gene has CDR1 SGHRS and CDR2 YFSETQ. CDR3 length equals 14 residues. The V and J ends lost 4 bases and 2 bases respectively, with 12 bases between them. CDR3 loop: CASSPRRGNTEAFF. In DNA form, the CDR3 reads TGCGCCAGCAGCCCTAGACGGGGAAACACTGAAGCTTTCTTT.

The chain is built from TRBV10-3 and TRBJ2-1; TRBD1 matches at 8 bases. V shed 6 bases, J shed 5 bases, and the junction held 9 bases outside the gene matches. CDR3 length: 15 residues. Germline lookup yields CDR1 ENHRY and CDR2 SYGVKD. CDR3 sequence (DNA): TGTGCCATCAGAATGGACAGGGTCCCAAACAATGAGCAGTTCTTC. This gives the protein CAIRMDRVPNNEQFF.

This sequence joins TRBV10-1 and TRBJ2-1; 9 bases are a match to TRBD1. Unmatched junction bases numbered 7, after V lost 4 bases and J lost 3 bases. CDR3 length equals 16 residues. Looked up from germline, CDR1 is WNHNN and CDR2 is SYGVQD (reference sequence). The CDR3 spells CASSAFRDRDYNEQFF. The CDR3 DNA follows: TGCGCCAGCAGTGCGTTCCGGGACAGGGACTACAATGAGCAGTTCTTC.

This sequence joins TRBV5-6 and TRBJ2-7; D may be TRBD1 (6 bases). The germline V gene has CDR1 SGHDT and CDR2 YYEEEE. The CDR3 runs to 15 residues. V lost 3 bases and J lost 0, with 13 bases in between. CDR3 sequence: CASSSRDIVSYEQYF. CDR3 coding DNA: TGTGCCAGCAGCTCCCGGGACATTGTCTCCTACGAGCAGTACTTC.

The genes are TRBV28 and TRBJ2-3, with no clear D. The CDR3 is 13 residues long. Trimming removed 3 bases at V and 0 bases at J, with 4 bases between. Germline V gene lookup returns CDR1 MDHEN and CDR2 SYDVKM. The CDR3, as DNA: TGTGCCAGCAGTTTGTCTAGCACAGATACGCAGTATTTT. It encodes CASSLSSTDTQYF. Full variable domain (missing parts from reference TRBV28 and TRBJ2-3): DVKVTQSSRYLVKRTGEKVFLECVQDMDHENMFWYRQDPGLGLRLIYFSYDVKMKEKGDIPEGYSVSREKKERFSLILESASTNQTSMYLCASSLSSTDTQYFGPGTRLTVL.

This clone was counted a few times. J is TRBJ1-1 and V is TRBV15, with D unresolved. Between the trimmed V and J ends, which lost 0 bases and 4 bases, there was a span of 15 bases. The CDR3 has 16 residues. Looked up from germline, CDR1 is LNHNV and CDR2 is YYDKDF (reference sequence). Here the CDR3 reads CATSRDRGEGGTEAFF. The CDR3 DNA is TGTGCCACCAGCAGAGATAGAGGAGAGGGAGGCACTGAAGCTTTCTTT.

V is TRBV18 and J is TRBJ2-1; maybe TRBD2 (5 bases). The CDR3 is 14 amino acids. CDR1 is KGHSH and CDR2 is LQKENI in the germline V gene. The ends were cut back, 4 bases at V and 9 bases at J, with 16 bases in the middle. Here the CDR3 reads CASSRETGRTEQFF. The CDR3 nucleotides read TGTGCCAGCTCACGGGAGACTGGGCGGACTGAGCAGTTCTTC.

The chain combines TRBV18 with TRBJ2-1; 8 bases fit TRBD2. This CDR3 comprises 16 residues. J lost 7 bases, V lost 3 bases, and 11 bases had no gene match. Looked up from germline, CDR1 is KGHSH and CDR2 is LQKENI. CDR3 nucleotides: TGTGCCAGCTCACCGATTTCGGGAGGGCCGGGTAATGAGCAGTTCTTC. It codes for CASSPISGGPGNEQFF.

Of note for this clone: Different DNA sequences within this sample yield the same CDR3. The V gene is TRBV30, the J gene TRBJ2-7, with D possibly matching TRBD1 (5 bases). CDR1 is GTSNPN and CDR2 is SVGIG in the germline V gene (reference sequence). Trimming cost V 3 bases and J 6 bases, with 12 bases left between them. CDR3 length: 12 amino acids. The CDR3 here is CAWSPGQGEQYF. As DNA, the CDR3 is TGTGCCTGGAGCCCCGGGCAGGGCGAGCAGTACTTC. Combining the CDR3 with reference TRBV30 and TRBJ2-7 gives the whole variable domain SQTIHQWPATLVQPVGSPLSLECTVEGTSNPNLYWYRQAAGRGLQLLFYSVGIGQISSEVPQNLSASRPQDRQFILSSKKLLLSDSGFYLCAWSPGQGEQYFGPGTRLTVT.

V is TRBV7-2 and J is TRBJ2-2; 10 nucleotides agree with TRBD2. The CDR3 totals 15 residues. CDR1 is SGHTA and CDR2 is FQGNSA in the germline V gene. Trimming at V came to 5 bases and at J to 3 bases, leaving 3 bases not matched to a gene. For the CDR3, the DNA is TGTGCCAGCAGCGCTCTAGCGGGAGACACCGGGGAGCTGTTTTTT. As protein: CASSALAGDTGELFF.

The V call is TRBV5-5, the J call TRBJ1-1, with D possibly being TRBD1 (5 bases). Germline assignment: CDR1 SGHKS and CDR2 YYEKEE (reference sequence). The CDR3 contains 13 residues. V gave up 4 bases and J gave up 1 base, with 8 bases separating them. As DNA, the CDR3 is TGTGCCAGCAGCCGGGGGGGGAACACTGAAGCTTTCTTT. This gives the protein CASSRGGNTEAFF.

This rearrangement joins TRBV7-2 to TRBJ2-7; 7 bases map to TRBD1. Per germline, CDR1 SGHTA and CDR2 FQGNSA. The CDR3 spans 17 residues. V lost 5 bases to trimming and J lost 0 bases; unmatched junction nucleotides: 13. The CDR3 coding sequence is TGTGCCAGCAGCCCAACAGGGGCGGGTGGTGGCTCCTACGAGCAGTACTTC. Residues: CASSPTGAGGGSYEQYF.

The rearrangement joins TRBV6-1 to TRBJ2-1, with a tentative D call TRBD2 (5 bases). Trimming shortened V by 6 bases and J by 5 bases, and 11 bases separated the two germline ends. This CDR3 is 13 amino acids long. Germline lookup yields CDR1 MNHNS and CDR2 SASEGT. CDR3 DNA sequence: TGTGCCAGCAGCTCCGGACTTAACAATGAGCAGTTCTTC. Encoded protein: CASSSGLNNEQFF.

V is TRBV7-2 and J is TRBJ1-5, with a possible D match to TRBD1 (6 bases). The germline CDR1 and CDR2 sequences are SGHTA and FQGNSA. The V end lost 5 bases, the J end lost 0 bases, and 11 bases lay between the germline ends. This CDR3 is built from 15 residues. CDR3 bases: TGTGCCAGCAGCCCAAGGGGGTATAGCAATCAGCCCCAGCATTTT. It encodes CASSPRGYSNQPQHF.

This clone was counted only a few times. The V and J genes are TRBV11-2 and TRBJ2-5; a possible D gene is TRBD2 (5 bases). CDR3 length equals 14 residues. Germline-derived CDR1 and CDR2 are SGHAT and FQNNGV. Trimming removed 5 bases at V and 1 base at J, with 11 bases between. The CDR3: CASSLERIQETQYF. CDR3 coding DNA: TGTGCCAGCAGCCTCGAGCGGATCCAAGAGACCCAGTACTTC. Combining the CDR3 with reference TRBV11-2 and TRBJ2-5 gives the whole variable domain EAGVAQSPRYKIIEKRQSVAFWCNPISGHATLYWYQQILGQGPKLLIQFQNNGVVDDSQLPKDRFSAERLKGVDSTLKIQPAKLEDSAVYLCASSLERIQETQYFGPGTRLLVL.

The chain has TRBV6-5 and TRBJ2-2; D is perhaps TRBD2 (7 bases). In germline, CDR1 is MNHEY, CDR2 SVGAGI. This CDR3 is built from 15 residues. The germline V and J ends were trimmed by 8 bases and 0 bases, with 13 bases remaining between them. DNA for the CDR3: TGTGCCAGCGGGGGGGGACATACGAACACCGGGGAGCTGTTTTTT. Translated, it gives CASGGGHTNTGELFF.

This chain connects TRBV27 to TRBJ2-7, with D maybe TRBD1 (7 bases). This CDR3 spans 14 amino acids. Per germline, CDR1 MNHEY and CDR2 SMNVEV (reference sequence). The V end was cut by 6 bases, the J end by 1 base, with 13 bases between. DNA for the CDR3: TGTGCCAGCAGGGCGGGACAGAATTCCTACGAGCAGTACTTC. Translating it yields CASRAGQNSYEQYF.

This chain connects TRBV12-5 to TRBJ1-2; 7 bases map to TRBD1. From germline, CDR1 is LGHNT and CDR2 FRNRAP. The CDR3 length is 14 residues. V shed 6 bases, J shed 4 bases, and the junction held 8 bases outside the gene matches. This CDR3 reads CASGNSWDSYGYTF. The CDR3 nucleotides are TGTGCTAGTGGCAACAGCTGGGACAGCTATGGCTACACCTTC.

The chain couples TRBV5-1 to TRBJ1-1; no definite D call. CDR1 is SGHRS, CDR2 YFSETQ, per germline. The CDR3 contains 14 residues. The V end was cut by 0 bases, the J end by 0 bases, with 6 bases between. CDR3 bases: TGCGCCAGCAGCTTGGAACTGATGAACACTGAAGCTTTCTTT. This translates into CASSLELMNTEAFF.

The CDR3 reads CASSSDRKQETQYF. CDR3 sequence (DNA): TGTGCCAGCTCATCAGACAGAAAACAAGAGACCCAGTACTTC. J is TRBJ2-5 and V is TRBV18; possibly TRBD1 for D (5 bases). Germline CDR1 is KGHSH and CDR2 is LQKENI. The CDR3 loop spans 14 amino acids. V was trimmed by 5 bases and J by 2 bases, leaving 12 bases between them.

This CDR3 is CASSPGQTTNEKLFF. The CDR3 coding sequence is TGTGCCAGCTCGCCGGGACAGACAACTAATGAAAAACTGTTTTTT. The chain joins TRBV18 to TRBJ1-4; 7 bases match TRBD1. This CDR3 region has 15 residues. Germline V gives CDR1 KGHSH, CDR2 LQKENI. The J segment lost 0 bases and the V segment lost 6 bases, leaving 4 bases of the junction unmatched. The whole variable domain, remainder taken from reference TRBV18 and TRBJ1-4, is NAGVMQNPRHLVRRRGQEARLRCSPMKGHSHVYWYRQLPEEGLKFMVYLQKENIIDESGMPKERFSAEFPKEGPSILRIQQVVRGDSAAYFCASSPGQTTNEKLFFGSGTQLSVL.

This clone was detected only once. V gene TRBV28 combines with J gene TRBJ2-7, with D hard to call. Germline values: CDR1 MDHEN, CDR2 SYDVKM. With 5 bases removed from V and 0 bases from J, the gap between germline ends came to 14 bases. The CDR3 sequence is 15 residues long. The CDR3 DNA sequence: TGTGCCAGCAGTCTGGCCTCTAGGAACTCCTACGAGCAGTACTTC. It encodes CASSLASRNSYEQYF.

The rearrangement links TRBV10-1 to TRBJ2-1, with D tentatively TRBD1 (5 bases). This CDR3 is 12 amino acids long. The germline gives CDR1 WNHNN, CDR2 SYGVQD (reference sequence). V shed 0 bases and J shed 9 bases, with 6 bases lying between them. The DNA for the CDR3 is TGCGCCAGCAGTGAGTCAGGGGTTGAGCAGTTCTTC. The encoded protein is CASSESGVEQFF.

The chain links TRBV2 to TRBJ1-5, with D unclear. Trimming left V 4 bases short and J 3 bases short, with 10 bases between. This CDR3 has 14 residues. Germline CDR1 SNHLY, CDR2 FYNNEI. The CDR3 is CASSGVQVNQPQHF. The CDR3 DNA follows: TGTGCCAGCAGTGGCGTCCAGGTCAATCAGCCCCAGCATTTT.